Each of the 12 T cell receptor beta chains below was sequenced from the same sample in a study of post-analysis software for immune sequencing data. Their recognized antigens are unknown. TCR beta cDNA libraries included unique molecular identifiers. TCRdb reanalysed the PCR reads using MiXCR and keeps one entry per CDR3 protein. Among some 700,000 distinct CDR3 sequences listed, over 45% were seen once. Findings of the study overall: Patients carried a few TRBV segments more frequently than controls did, and TRBV5-6, TRBV5-1 and TRBV20-1 were among them.

Sequencing was performed on blood. The receptors shown here come from a girl aged 2 to 9 with multiple sclerosis.

Remarks on this clonotype: At one boundary the junction diverges from the germline segment, which might be a read error. The chain recombines TRBV6-5 with TRBJ1-2, with D tentatively TRBD1 (6 bases). This CDR3 contains 14 residues. Germline CDR1 MNHEY, CDR2 SVGAGI. The CDR3 DNA is TGTGCCCGCAGTTATATCCCCGGGACAAGGGGCTACACCTTC. This codes for CARSYIPGTRGYTF.

This clonotype was observed a few times. The CDR3 region is CSASLVAHQETQYF. The DNA of the CDR3 is TGCAGTGCTAGTCTAGTGGCACACCAAGAGACCCAGTACTTC. The chain combines TRBV20-1 with TRBJ2-5; D gene uncertain. Trimming stripped 3 bases from V and 0 bases from J, with 11 bases between. Germline V gene sequence: CDR1 DFQATT, CDR2 SNEGSKA (reference sequence). The length of the CDR3 is 14 residues.

This chain connects TRBV10-3 to TRBJ2-1; 8 nucleotides line up with TRBD2. V dropped 6 bases and J dropped 4; count of bases not matched to a gene: 5. This CDR3 is built from 14 residues. Germline V gene data show CDR1 as ENHRY and CDR2 as SYGVKD. The CDR3 loop is CAIRGGLGYNEQFF. The CDR3 DNA is TGTGCCATCAGGGGGGGACTAGGTTACAATGAGCAGTTCTTC.

This clonotype was seen once. This chain uses TRBV5-1 with TRBJ1-2; no firm D call. This CDR3 spans 14 amino acids. V was pared by 2 bases and J by 8 bases, with 16 bases between. Germline loops: CDR1 SGHRS, CDR2 YFSETQ. CDR3 loop: CASSFDGTVEGYTF. The DNA for the CDR3 is TGCGCCAGCAGCTTCGACGGAACGGTGGAGGGCTACACCTTC.

The rearrangement joins TRBV5-1 to TRBJ2-3; a possible D gene is TRBD1 (6 bases). The V end lost 5 bases, the J end lost 2 bases, and 15 bases lay between the germline ends. Germline values: CDR1 SGHRS, CDR2 YFSETQ. CDR3 length: 15 amino acids. For the CDR3, the DNA is TGCGCCAGCAGGAGACAGGCAGGTTACACAGATACGCAGTATTTT. It translates to CASRRQAGYTDTQYF.

Worth noting for this clonotype: At one of its ends the junction is not consistent with the germline gene, which may arise from a read error. The DNA of the CDR3 is TGTGCCAGCAGCTACGACGTCAGGGATCATGGCCACACCTTC. It codes for CASSYDVRDHGHTF. This chain links TRBV11-2 with TRBJ1-2; D perhaps matches TRBD1 (5 bases). CDR1 is SGHAT and CDR2 is FQNNGV in the germline V gene. The CDR3 spans 14 residues.

The rearrangement links TRBV5-1 to TRBJ2-1; unclear D gene. V shed 0 bases and J shed 0 bases, with 4 bases lying between them. CDR1 is SGHRS and CDR2 is YFSETQ in the germline V gene. The CDR3 has 14 amino acids. CDR3 residues: CASSLEYSYNEQFF. The CDR3, as DNA: TGCGCCAGCAGCTTGGAGTACTCCTACAATGAGCAGTTCTTC.

In this sample, this clonotype turned up once. The chain combines TRBV7-9 with TRBJ2-7, with D perhaps matching TRBD2 (7 bases). The V end was cut by 6 bases, the J end by 5 bases, with 14 bases between. The CDR3 is 13 residues long. Germline V gene lookup returns CDR1 SEHNR and CDR2 FQNEAQ (reference sequence). CDR3 nucleotides: TGTGCCAGCAGTGGGGGGGCTGGAAACGAGCAGTACTTC. This codes for CASSGGAGNEQYF.

V and J are TRBV20-1 and TRBJ2-5, with D perhaps TRBD2 (5 bases). V was shortened by 3 bases and J by 2 bases, with 10 bases between the two germline ends. The CDR3 has 13 residues. From germline, CDR1 is DFQATT and CDR2 SNEGSKA (reference sequence). The CDR3 region is CSASEEAQETQYF. CDR3 sequence (DNA): TGCAGTGCTAGTGAGGAGGCGCAAGAGACCCAGTACTTC.

The chain uses TRBV5-1 and TRBJ2-5; TRBD2 aligns across 9 bases. CDR1 and CDR2 (germline): SGHRS, YFSETQ. There are 14 residues in the CDR3. The junction had 9 bases not matched to a gene; V was cut back by 8 bases and J by 4 bases. CDR3 bases: TGCGCCAGTGCAACCGGGACTAGCCGAGAGACCCAGTACTTC. Translated: CASATGTSRETQYF.

J is TRBJ1-2 and V is TRBV2, with TRBD1 matching 7 bases. The CDR3 is 14 amino acids. Per the germline V gene, CDR1 is SNHLY and CDR2 is FYNNEI. V gave up 0 bases and J gave up 8 bases; unmatched junction bases: 6. For the CDR3, the DNA is TGTGCCAGCAGTGAAGCCTTGGCAGGGGGAGGCTACACCTTC. This gives the protein CASSEALAGGGYTF.

Worth noting for this clonotype: One junction end does not reproduce the germline sequence, and a read error may be involved. V is TRBV12-5 and J is TRBJ2-5, with a possible D match to TRBD2 (5 bases). The CDR3 is 12 residues long. CDR1 is LGHNT and CDR2 is FRNRAP in the germline V gene. CDR3 bases: TGTACTAGTGGTTTGGAACGGGAGACCCAGTACTTC. This codes for CTSGLERETQYF.